Presented here are 22 T cell receptor beta chains from one specimen sequenced in a study of blood T cell repertoires in COVID-19. Clones were read by immunoSEQ multiplex PCR, and TCRdb kept only the in-frame ones, dropping some. The top ten clones hold over 8.5% of a sample with around 250,000 clones, roughly 84% of them seen once. The sequenced material came from peripheral blood. These receptors were collected from a human donor in a cohort sampled during active COVID-19.

This chain uses TRBV2 with TRBJ1-4; D unresolved. Germline CDR1 SNHLY, CDR2 FYNNEI. V was clipped by 7 bases and J by 8 bases, with 20 bases between them. This CDR3 is built from 15 residues. CDR3 nucleotides: TGTGCCAGCAAAATTGTCCCCGAGGTGCGGGAAAAACTGTTTTTT. Its protein product is CASKIVPEVREKLFF.

The J gene is TRBJ2-2, the V gene TRBV4-1; TRBD2 matches 9 bases. Per germline, CDR1 MGHRA and CDR2 YSYEKL. This CDR3 region has 17 residues. The V gene end was trimmed by 0 bases and the J gene end by 6 bases; junction bases not matched to a gene: 8. CDR3 nucleotides: TGCGCCAGCAGCCAAGAATGGCGGGGGGGCAGATCCGGGGAGCTGTTTTTT. This sequence encodes CASSQEWRGGRSGELFF.

The DNA for the CDR3 is TGTGCCAGCAGTGAATGGGTGGAGTGGTCCTACGAGCAGTACTTC. Residues: CASSEWVEWSYEQYF. V and J are TRBV6-1 and TRBJ2-7; no reliable D call. CDR1 is MNHNS and CDR2 is SASEGT in the germline V gene. V was pared by 2 bases and J by 1 base, with 12 bases between. The CDR3 is made up of 15 amino acids.

The chain carries TRBV15 and TRBJ2-7, with D perhaps matching TRBD2 (5 bases). This CDR3 region has 12 residues. Trimming stripped 0 bases from V and 5 bases from J, with 5 bases between. CDR1 is LNHNV, CDR2 YYDKDF, per germline (reference sequence). CDR3 amino acids: CATSRDGNEQYF. The CDR3 region has the DNA TGTGCCACCAGCAGAGACGGGAACGAGCAGTACTTC.

The chain has TRBV7-9 and TRBJ1-6; no clear D gene. The CDR3 spans 14 residues. V lost 4 bases and J 4 bases, leaving 8 bases between the germline ends. Germline-derived CDR1 and CDR2 are SEHNR and FQNEAQ (reference sequence). The CDR3: CASSSGRYNSPLHF. As DNA, the CDR3 is TGTGCCAGCAGCTCCGGGAGGTATAATTCACCCCTCCACTTT. The full variable domain, with the rest looked up from reference TRBV7-9 and TRBJ1-6, is DTGVSQNPRHKITKRGQNVTFRCDPISEHNRLYWYRQTLGQGPEFLTYFQNEAQLEKSRLLSDRFSAERPKGSFSTLEIQRTEQGDSAMYLCASSSGRYNSPLHFGNGTRLTVT.

The chain has TRBV10-3 and TRBJ1-1; D uncertain. Trimming pared 0 bases from V and 7 bases from J, leaving 9 bases between. From germline, CDR1 is ENHRY and CDR2 SYGVKD. The CDR3 spans 13 residues. CDR3 sequence (DNA): TGTGCCATCAGTGAGTCTTTAATCGGTGAAGCTTTCTTT. As protein: CAISESLIGEAFF.

The chain recombines TRBV7-9 with TRBJ1-1; perhaps TRBD1 as D (5 bases). The CDR3 runs 14 residues. In germline, CDR1 is SEHNR, CDR2 FQNEAQ (reference sequence). The V and J ends lost 7 bases and 5 bases respectively, with 17 bases between them. CDR3 region: CASTTLGGGTEAFF. The CDR3 coding sequence is TGTGCCAGCACCACCCTCGGGGGTGGGACTGAAGCTTTCTTT.

The chain recombines TRBV7-6 with TRBJ2-1; 11 nucleotides line up with TRBD1. Germline-derived CDR1 and CDR2 are SGHVS and FNYEAQ. There are 16 residues in the CDR3. The V gene end was trimmed by 0 bases and the J gene end by 8 bases; junction bases not matched to a gene: 6. CDR3 DNA sequence: TGTGCCAGCAGCTTAGCGTTTGGACAGGGGGCGCATGAGCAGTTCTTC. This translates into CASSLAFGQGAHEQFF.

V is TRBV24-1 and J is TRBJ1-5, with no clear D. The CDR3 is 12 amino acids. V lost 2 bases and J lost 7, with 5 bases in between. The germline V gene has CDR1 KGHDR and CDR2 SFDVKD. The CDR3, as DNA: TGTGCCACCAGTGATTCAGGCCAGCCCCAGCATTTT. Amino acids: CATSDSGQPQHF.

The rearrangement links TRBV2 to TRBJ2-4; 7 bases agree with TRBD1. Germline assignment: CDR1 SNHLY and CDR2 FYNNEI. V was clipped by 8 bases and J by 1 base; unmatched bases: 11. The CDR3 is made up of 16 amino acids. DNA of the CDR3: TGTGCCAGCGGGAGAGACAGGGACGACGCCAAAAACATTCAGTACTTC. It translates to CASGRDRDDAKNIQYF.

The chain links TRBV28 to TRBJ1-2, with D possibly matching TRBD1 (6 bases). Trimming left V 6 bases short and J 2 bases short, with 10 bases between. There are 13 residues in the CDR3. Looked up from germline, CDR1 is MDHEN and CDR2 is SYDVKM. The CDR3 sequence: CASSTGQNYGYTF. In nucleotides, the CDR3 is TGTGCCAGCAGCACAGGGCAGAACTATGGCTACACCTTC.

This clone was observed once. Relative to the germline gene, one junction end is altered; a read error may explain this. The CDR3 loop reads CASRGVAGGVGAVVF. As DNA, the CDR3 is TGTGCCAGTAGAGGGGTCGCGGGAGGAGTGGGCGCGGTGGTCTTC. This chain joins TRBV19 and TRBJ2-1, with 8 bases aligning to TRBD2. The CDR3 runs 15 residues. From germline, CDR1 is LNHDA and CDR2 SQIVND (reference sequence).

The chain employs TRBV5-6 and TRBJ2-1; 13 bases are a match to TRBD2. Per germline, CDR1 SGHDT and CDR2 YYEEEE. Trimming removed 2 bases from V and 7 bases from J; junction bases left unmatched: 3. The CDR3 has 15 residues. The CDR3 nucleotides read TGTGCCAGCAGCTTACCGGGACTAGCGGGGAATGAGCAGTTCTTC. This encodes CASSLPGLAGNEQFF.

The chain links TRBV23-1 to TRBJ1-1, with 9 bases fitting TRBD1. TRBV23-1 is an open reading frame whose function is uncertain. The J segment lost 2 bases and the V segment lost 7 bases, leaving 5 bases of the junction unmatched. The CDR3 runs 14 residues. CDR3 region: CASISTGGNTEAFF. As DNA, the CDR3 is TGCGCCAGCATTTCGACAGGGGGTAACACTGAAGCTTTCTTT.

The chain is built from TRBV5-1 and TRBJ1-1; weak D call: TRBD1 (6 bases). Per the germline V gene, CDR1 is SGHRS and CDR2 is YFSETQ. V was cut by 4 bases and J by 0 bases, with 13 bases left in between. The CDR3 length is 15 residues. CDR3 region: CASSQIQGMNTEAFF. In nucleotides, the CDR3 is TGCGCCAGCAGCCAAATACAGGGAATGAACACTGAAGCTTTCTTT.

The chain employs TRBV7-2 and TRBJ2-7; TRBD1 might be the D (7 bases). The CDR3 has 15 amino acids. The V end was cut by 5 bases, the J end by 7 bases, with 21 bases between. CDR1 is SGHTA, CDR2 FQGNSA, per germline. CDR3 sequence reads: CASSPPTGRLGEQYF. The CDR3 DNA follows: TGTGCCAGCAGCCCGCCGACAGGGAGGCTGGGTGAGCAGTACTTC.

V usage is TRBV11-2 and J usage is TRBJ2-1, with TRBD2 matching over 8 bases. Germline CDR1 is SGHAT and CDR2 is FQNNGV. V shed 5 bases, J shed 1 base, and the junction held 13 bases outside the gene matches. The CDR3 length is 18 residues. In DNA, the CDR3 is TGTGCCAGCAGCCGAAATGCGGGGGGCGTGAGTTCCTACAATGAGCAGTTCTTC. Protein product: CASSRNAGGVSSYNEQFF.

The chain couples TRBV5-1 to TRBJ2-7; D possibly corresponds to TRBD2 (5 bases). The CDR3 has 15 amino acids. Trimming removed 0 bases from V and 3 bases from J, with 13 bases in between. The germline CDR1 and CDR2 sequences are SGHRS and YFSETQ. The CDR3 nucleotides read TGCGCCAGCAGCTTGGCCGCGGGTTCAGGCTACGAGCAGTACTTC. Its protein product is CASSLAAGSGYEQYF.

This clone was seen only once. V and J are TRBV7-9 and TRBJ1-4, with 7 bases matching TRBD1. J gave up 17 bases and V 2 bases, and 8 bases lay outside the gene matches. CDR1 is SEHNR, CDR2 FQNEAQ, per germline (reference sequence). The CDR3 consists of 12 residues. The DNA for the CDR3 is TGTGCCAGCAGCTTAACCGGGACAGCCCCTTTTTTT. Amino acid sequence: CASSLTGTAPFF.

The V gene is TRBV3-1 (or the pseudogene TRBV3-2), the J gene TRBJ2-2; unclear D gene. The germline V and J ends were trimmed by 8 bases and 4 bases, with 8 bases remaining between them. The CDR3 loop spans 12 amino acids. Germline CDR1 LGHDT, CDR2 YNNKEL (reference sequence). The CDR3 bases are TGTGCCAGCCTTAGAGCCACCGGGGAGCTGTTTTTT. Its protein product is CASLRATGELFF.

The chain combines TRBV18 with TRBJ2-1; D is possibly TRBD1 (5 bases). This CDR3 is built from 15 residues. Per the germline V gene, CDR1 is KGHSH and CDR2 is LQKENI. V lost 2 bases and J 5 bases, leaving 13 bases between the germline ends. The CDR3 bases are TGTGCCAGCTCACCAAGCAGAACAGGAAACAATGAGCAGTTCTTC. It codes for CASSPSRTGNNEQFF.

The chain uses TRBV4-2 and TRBJ2-3, with TRBD2 matching over 8 bases. The CDR3 consists of 16 residues. Germline V gene data show CDR1 as LGHNA and CDR2 as YNFKEQ. The V and J ends lost 4 bases and 4 bases, in that order; junction bases with no gene match: 10. In DNA form, the CDR3 reads TGTGCCAGCAGCCCCCGGAGCGGGAGTTTAGCAGATACGCAGTATTTT. Amino acid sequence: CASSPRSGSLADTQYF.